The 6 T cell receptor beta chains given below trace back to one sample, sequenced in a study of PD-L1 blockade in urothelial cancer. Profiling relied on immunoSEQ multiplex PCR, and the TCRdb table lists in-frame clones only, not all of them. Of approximately 90,000 clones listed, approximately 81% are singletons. The time point denotes: pretreatment peripheral blood. The sample here was PBMCs, taken around atezolizumab (anti-PD-L1) treatment. Every receptor here comes from a man aged 55-75 years with urothelial cancer.

As regards this clone: Other nucleotide sequences from this sample produce the same CDR3. The V and J genes are TRBV11-3 and TRBJ2-7; D is possibly TRBD1 (6 bases). V lost 1 base and J 1 base, leaving 8 bases between the germline ends. This CDR3 has 14 residues. Looked up from germline, CDR1 is SGHNT and CDR2 is YENEEA. CDR3 protein: CASSLGDRSYEQYF. As DNA, the CDR3 is TGTGCCAGCAGCTTAGGTGACAGGTCCTACGAGCAGTACTTC.

V is TRBV5-5 and J is TRBJ1-3; D is undetermined. The CDR3 spans 14 residues. V gave up 1 base and J gave up 0 bases, with 5 bases separating them. CDR1 and CDR2 from the germline V gene are SGHKS and YYEKEE (reference sequence). CDR3 region: CASSLLSSGNTIYF. CDR3 DNA: TGTGCCAGCAGCTTGCTCAGCTCTGGAAACACCATATATTTT.

The chain couples TRBV7-9 to TRBJ2-3; 7 bases fit TRBD2. Germline V lookup: CDR1 SEHNR, CDR2 FQNEAQ (reference sequence). The V segment lost 3 bases and the J segment 4 bases; nucleotides outside the gene matches: 7. This CDR3 contains 15 residues. The CDR3 DNA sequence: TGTGCCAGCAGCTTGTCTAGCGGTCTATCAGATACGCAGTATTTT. It encodes CASSLSSGLSDTQYF.

This chain links TRBV7-8 with TRBJ1-4; D gene uncertain. V was trimmed by 6 bases and J by 4 bases, leaving 15 bases between them. The CDR3 length is 15 residues. Germline-derived CDR1 and CDR2 are SGHVS and FQNEAQ. This CDR3 is CASSTLEGDNEKLFF. For the CDR3, the DNA is TGTGCCAGCAGTACACTGGAGGGCGATAATGAAAAACTGTTTTTT.

Here the CDR3 reads CASSPRGRGSNEQYF. The CDR3 region has the DNA TGTGCCAGCAGCCCCCGGGGGAGGGGAAGCAACGAGCAGTACTTC. V and J are TRBV7-9 and TRBJ2-7, with TRBD2 matching 7 bases. The CDR3 has 15 amino acids. CDR1 and CDR2 from the germline V gene are SEHNR and FQNEAQ (reference sequence). The ends lost 5 bases at V and 5 bases at J; junction bases unmatched: 12.

The chain employs TRBV18 and TRBJ2-2; D is unclear. The length of the CDR3 is 16 residues. Trimming removed 3 bases from V and 1 base from J, with 12 bases in between. The V gene's germline CDR1 is KGHSH and CDR2 LQKENI. The CDR3: CASSPQENWNTGELFF. The CDR3 region has the DNA TGTGCCAGCTCACCCCAAGAGAATTGGAACACCGGGGAGCTGTTTTTT.